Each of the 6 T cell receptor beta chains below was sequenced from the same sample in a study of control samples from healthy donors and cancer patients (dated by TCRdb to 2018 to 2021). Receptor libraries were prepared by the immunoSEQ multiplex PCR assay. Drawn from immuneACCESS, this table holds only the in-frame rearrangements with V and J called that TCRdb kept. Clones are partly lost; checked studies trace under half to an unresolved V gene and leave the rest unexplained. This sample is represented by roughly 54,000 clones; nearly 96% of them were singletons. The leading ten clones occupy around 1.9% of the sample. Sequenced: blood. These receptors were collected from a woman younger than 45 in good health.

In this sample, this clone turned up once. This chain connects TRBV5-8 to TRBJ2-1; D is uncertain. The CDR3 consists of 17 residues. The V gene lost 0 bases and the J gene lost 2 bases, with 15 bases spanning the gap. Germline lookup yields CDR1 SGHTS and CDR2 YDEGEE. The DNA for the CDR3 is TGTGCCAGCAGCTTGGAGCTCAGGACCCAGGCCTACAATGAGCAGTTCTTC. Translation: CASSLELRTQAYNEQFF.

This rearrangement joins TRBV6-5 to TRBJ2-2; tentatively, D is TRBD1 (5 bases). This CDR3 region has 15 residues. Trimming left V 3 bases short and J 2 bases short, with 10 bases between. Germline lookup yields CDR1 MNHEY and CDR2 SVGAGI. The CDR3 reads CASSYSRDNTGELFF. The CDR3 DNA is TGTGCCAGCAGTTATTCCAGGGATAACACCGGGGAGCTGTTTTTT.

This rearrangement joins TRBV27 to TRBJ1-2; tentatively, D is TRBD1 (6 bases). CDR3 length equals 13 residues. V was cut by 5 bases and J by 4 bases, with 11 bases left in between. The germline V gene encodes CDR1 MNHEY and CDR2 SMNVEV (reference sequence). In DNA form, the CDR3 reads TGTGCCAGCAGTAACAGGGTCTCCTATGGCTACACCTTC. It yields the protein CASSNRVSYGYTF.

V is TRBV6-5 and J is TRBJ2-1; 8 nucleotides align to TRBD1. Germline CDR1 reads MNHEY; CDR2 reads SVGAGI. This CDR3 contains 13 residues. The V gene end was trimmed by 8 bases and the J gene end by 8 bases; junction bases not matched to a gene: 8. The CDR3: CASGTGNTDEQFF. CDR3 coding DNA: TGTGCCAGCGGGACAGGTAACACAGATGAGCAGTTCTTC.

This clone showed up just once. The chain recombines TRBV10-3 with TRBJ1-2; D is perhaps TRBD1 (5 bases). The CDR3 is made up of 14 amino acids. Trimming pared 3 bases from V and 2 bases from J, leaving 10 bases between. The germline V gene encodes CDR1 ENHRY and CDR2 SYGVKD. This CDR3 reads CAISDSGTNYGYTF. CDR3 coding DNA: TGTGCCATCAGTGACTCAGGGACCAACTATGGCTACACCTTC.

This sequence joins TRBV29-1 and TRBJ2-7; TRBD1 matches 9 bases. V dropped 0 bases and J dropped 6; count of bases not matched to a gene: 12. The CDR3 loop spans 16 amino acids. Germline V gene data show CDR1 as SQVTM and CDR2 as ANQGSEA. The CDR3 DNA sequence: TGCAGCGTTGAAGAAACGACAGGGGGGCCTTTGGGCGAGCAGTACTTC. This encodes CSVEETTGGPLGEQYF.